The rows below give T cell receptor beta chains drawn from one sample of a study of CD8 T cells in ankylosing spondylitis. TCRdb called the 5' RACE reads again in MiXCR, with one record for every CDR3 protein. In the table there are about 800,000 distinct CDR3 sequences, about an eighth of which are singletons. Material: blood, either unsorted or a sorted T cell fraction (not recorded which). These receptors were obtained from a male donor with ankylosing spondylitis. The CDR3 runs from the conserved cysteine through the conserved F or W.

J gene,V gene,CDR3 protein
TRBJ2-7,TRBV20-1,CSARLSGDEQYF
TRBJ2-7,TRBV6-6,CASRRGGRYEQYF
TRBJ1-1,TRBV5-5,CASSHTGKNTEAFF
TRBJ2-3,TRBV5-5,CASSHQYTDTQYF
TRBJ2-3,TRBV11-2,CASSLDWRGVNTDTQYF
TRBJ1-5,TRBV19,CASTHVGVGAGNQPQHF
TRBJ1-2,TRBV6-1,CASTQHSTGSGYGYTF
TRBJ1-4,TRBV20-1,CSANWGNDEKLFF
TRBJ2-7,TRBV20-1,CSASLAFEQYF
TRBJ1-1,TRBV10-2,CASSARTDKNTEAFF
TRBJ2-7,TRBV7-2,CASSPEGASSTYEQYF
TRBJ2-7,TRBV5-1,CASSLGARSDRYEQYF
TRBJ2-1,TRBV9,CASSVSSPLGSSYNEQFF
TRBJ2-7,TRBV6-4,CASSATGNSYEQYF
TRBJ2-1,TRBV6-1,CASSEGLAGDKANEQFF
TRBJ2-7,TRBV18,CASSWDRDTNEQYF
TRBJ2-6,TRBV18,CASSPPRFGANVLTF
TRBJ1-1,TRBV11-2,CASSWGRGNTEAFF
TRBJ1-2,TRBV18,CASSPYGQGPYGYTF
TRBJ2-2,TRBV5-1,CASSLPSGTGTGELFF
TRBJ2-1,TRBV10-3,CAISETGLGGHEQFF
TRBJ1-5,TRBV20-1,CSANYRGINQPQHF
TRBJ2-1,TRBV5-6,CASSLVNPNEQFF
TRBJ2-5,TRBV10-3,CAISDGSSGETQYF
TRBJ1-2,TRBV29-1,CSAQARDSRTYGYTF
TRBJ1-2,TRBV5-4,CASSLYAGSPYGYTF
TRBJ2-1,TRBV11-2,CASSLSPGLAGGRNEQFF
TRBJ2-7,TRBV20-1,CSASRTVSEQYF
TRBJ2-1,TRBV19,CASSIIPGSYNEQFF
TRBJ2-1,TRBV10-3,CATHAGTGFYNEQFF
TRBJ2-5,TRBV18,CASSNRDGQETQYF
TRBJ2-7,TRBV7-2,CASSLARTGVAEQYF
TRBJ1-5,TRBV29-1,CSVVGQGNQPQHF
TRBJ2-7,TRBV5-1,CASSLEGTSGTYEQYF
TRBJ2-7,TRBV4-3,CASSHQLGRAYEQYF
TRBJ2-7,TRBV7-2,CASSLAGTPLEQYF
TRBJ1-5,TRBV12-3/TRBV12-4,CASSYTGTGYYQPQHF
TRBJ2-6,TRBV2,CASSVEDSGANVLTF
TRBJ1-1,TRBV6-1,CATSFRSHMNTEAFF
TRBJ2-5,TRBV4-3,CASSQASGGAFGTQYF
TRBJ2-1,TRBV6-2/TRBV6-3,CASRRPEFFYNEQFF
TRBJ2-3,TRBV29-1,CSVGRGPDTQYF
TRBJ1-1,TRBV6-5,CASSTGTEAFF
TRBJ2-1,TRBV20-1,CSAWGADEQFF
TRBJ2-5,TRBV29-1,CSVTRWASGLETQYF
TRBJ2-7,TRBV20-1,CSARRTSSSYEQYF
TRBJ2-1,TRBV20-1,CSATPIPAVSSYNEQFF
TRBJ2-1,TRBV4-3,CASSQELWNEQFF